What follows are 25 T cell receptor beta chains derived from one specimen sequenced in a study of Ad26.COV2.S vaccination and SARS-CoV-2 variants. Noted treatment: some 19 received Ad26.COV2.S at low or high dose, single or two shots; roughly five received placebo; per-sample allocation not given. Specimens were obtained on day 63 following the first vaccine or placebo injection. Here immunoSEQ multiplex PCR was the method, and the copy in TCRdb shows in-frame clones only, minus some. The sample has around 350,000 clones; more than 75% are singletons. Source: peripheral blood, taken in a trial of Ad26.COV2.S vaccine versus placebo. These receptors were taken from a person between 18 and 65 years old who received the Ad26.COV2.S COVID-19 vaccine or a placebo.

The rearrangement uses TRBV9 and TRBJ2-1; D is ambiguous. Per the germline V gene, CDR1 is SGDLS and CDR2 is YYNGEE. Trimming shortened V by 0 bases and J by 0 bases, and 10 bases separated the two germline ends. The CDR3 runs to 16 residues. The CDR3 loop is CASSVDPESSYNEQFF. CDR3 coding DNA: TGTGCCAGCAGCGTAGACCCAGAGAGCTCCTACAATGAGCAGTTCTTC.

The chain is built from TRBV10-3 and TRBJ2-7, with 9 bases lining up with TRBD1. In germline, CDR1 is ENHRY, CDR2 SYGVKD. The trim removed 6 bases at V and 4 bases at J, leaving 7 bases unmatched. This CDR3 comprises 14 residues. DNA for the CDR3: TGTGCCATCAGGGGGGACAGGGAGGCTTACGAGCAGTACTTC. It specifies CAIRGDREAYEQYF.

This clone came up once. J is TRBJ1-5 and V is TRBV10-1; D call uncertain. V gave up 3 bases and J gave up 5 bases, with 8 bases separating them. The germline CDR1 and CDR2 sequences are WNHNN and SYGVQD (reference sequence). The CDR3 extends over 13 amino acids. The CDR3 spells CASSDFGDQPQHF. In DNA form, the CDR3 reads TGCGCCAGCAGTGACTTTGGGGATCAGCCCCAGCATTTT.

The V gene is TRBV11-2, the J gene TRBJ2-5, with D perhaps being TRBD1 or TRBD2 (5 bases each). V was cut by 6 bases and J by 7 bases, with 21 bases left in between. The CDR3 consists of 15 residues. CDR1 is SGHAT, CDR2 FQNNGV, per germline. The DNA for the CDR3 is TGTGCCAGCAGTCGTACCGGGACCCCCGAGGGGACCCAGTACTTC. As protein: CASSRTGTPEGTQYF.

The V call is TRBV3-1 (or the pseudogene TRBV3-2), the J call TRBJ1-5, with 8 positions matching TRBD1. From germline, CDR1 is LGHDT and CDR2 YNNKEL (reference sequence). This CDR3 has 15 amino acids. J gave up 4 bases and V 3 bases, and 5 bases lay outside the gene matches. The DNA of the CDR3 is TGTGCCAGCAGCCACACACAGGGGGGGAATCAGCCCCAGCATTTT. Translated: CASSHTQGGNQPQHF.

The CDR3 DNA is TGTGCCAGCAGGGGACCTTGGGAGCAGTACTTC. The encoded protein is CASRGPWEQYF. This chain uses TRBV7-2 with TRBJ2-7; tentatively, D is TRBD1 or TRBD2 (5 bases each). The CDR3 consists of 11 residues. V lost 6 bases, J lost 7 bases, and 10 bases lay in between. In germline, CDR1 is SGHTA, CDR2 FQGNSA.

The chain combines TRBV4-3 with TRBJ1-2; 12 bases match TRBD1. Unmatched junction bases numbered 6, after V lost 0 bases and J lost 4 bases. CDR3 size: 17 residues. Germline loops: CDR1 LGHNA, CDR2 YSLEER. CDR3 coding DNA: TGCGCCAGCAGCCAAGATGGGACAGGGGGCGGGCGCTATGGCTACACCTTC. It translates to CASSQDGTGGGRYGYTF.

The chain recombines TRBV19 with TRBJ2-1, with 14 bases that match TRBD2. The germline V gene has CDR1 LNHDA and CDR2 SQIVND (reference sequence). With V trimmed by 5 bases and J by 10 bases, 10 bases remained unmatched. This CDR3 spans 16 amino acids. CDR3 loop: CASSPPGTSGSREQFF. CDR3 in DNA: TGTGCCAGTAGTCCCCCCGGGACTAGCGGGAGTCGAGAGCAGTTCTTC.

The rearrangement joins TRBV7-9 to TRBJ2-7; a weak D match, TRBD1 (6 bases). V was cut by 2 bases and J by 6 bases, with 14 bases left in between. The CDR3 runs to 14 residues. CDR1 is SEHNR and CDR2 is FQNEAQ in the germline V gene (reference sequence). CDR3 residues: CASSLKQGEVEQYF. The DNA for the CDR3 is TGTGCCAGCAGCTTAAAACAGGGTGAAGTCGAGCAGTACTTC.

J is TRBJ2-7 and V is TRBV27; D is uncertain. The CDR3 is 17 residues long. V dropped 6 bases and J dropped 0 bases, with 21 bases sitting between them. Germline V gene lookup returns CDR1 MNHEY and CDR2 SMNVEV (reference sequence). The CDR3 loop is CASSPSPSGLSSYEQYF. The CDR3 region has the DNA TGTGCCAGCAGCCCCTCCCCGTCCGGTCTGAGCTCCTACGAGCAGTACTTC.

J is TRBJ1-1 and V is TRBV5-8; D unresolved. Trimming took off 0 bases at V and 1 base at J, with 10 bases between the two ends. Germline V CDR1 and CDR2: SGHTS, YDEGEE. The CDR3 loop spans 15 amino acids. The CDR3 loop reads CASSLGSFRNTEAFF. The CDR3 DNA is TGTGCCAGCAGCTTGGGTTCTTTCAGGAACACTGAAGCTTTCTTT.

V is TRBV28 and J is TRBJ1-5; D may be TRBD1 (5 bases). V was trimmed by 2 bases and J by 4 bases, leaving 9 bases between them. This CDR3 has 14 residues. Germline CDR1 reads MDHEN; CDR2 reads SYDVKM. The CDR3 region is CASSLVAGNQPQHF. The DNA for the CDR3 is TGTGCCAGCAGTTTAGTGGCAGGGAATCAGCCCCAGCATTTT.

This CDR3 is CASGGRGSYEQYF. CDR3 nucleotides: TGTGCCAGTGGGGGGAGGGGGTCCTACGAGCAGTACTTC. V gene TRBV2 combines with J gene TRBJ2-7; the D gene is possibly TRBD2 (7 bases). Germline CDR1 SNHLY, CDR2 FYNNEI. This CDR3 region has 13 residues. Trimming pared 9 bases from V and 1 base from J, leaving 13 bases between.

This chain connects TRBV5-1 to TRBJ2-3; weak D call: TRBD1 (5 bases). Per the germline V gene, CDR1 is SGHRS and CDR2 is YFSETQ. V gave up 2 bases and J gave up 1 base, with 11 bases separating them. The CDR3 is 15 amino acids. This CDR3 reads CASSLGADGTDTQYF. In DNA, the CDR3 is TGCGCCAGCAGCTTAGGGGCGGACGGCACAGATACGCAGTATTTT.

V is TRBV2 and J is TRBJ2-7, with TRBD1 identical over 7 bases. CDR3 size: 14 residues. The V gene's germline CDR1 is SNHLY and CDR2 FYNNEI. Unmatched junction bases numbered 4, after V lost 4 bases and J lost 1 base. The DNA of the CDR3 is TGTGCCAGCAGTGTCAGGGACAGTTCCTACGAGCAGTACTTC. It specifies CASSVRDSSYEQYF.

The chain is built from TRBV11-3 and TRBJ2-6, with TRBD2 as a possible D gene (5 bases). Germline lookup yields CDR1 SGHNT and CDR2 YENEEA. This CDR3 comprises 17 residues. Trimming left V 1 base short and J 0 bases short, with 10 bases between. CDR3 residues: CASSLGGGSSGANVLTF. CDR3 in DNA: TGTGCCAGCAGCTTAGGAGGAGGAAGCTCTGGGGCCAACGTCCTGACTTTC.

The chain couples TRBV24-1 to TRBJ2-2; D is uncertain. CDR1 and CDR2 (germline): KGHDR, SFDVKD. V was pared by 5 bases and J by 1 base, with 7 bases between. This CDR3 comprises 14 residues. DNA of the CDR3: TGTGCCACCAGTGGTTCGGGGAACACCGGGGAGCTGTTTTTT. Translated, it gives CATSGSGNTGELFF.

V gene TRBV19 combines with J gene TRBJ2-1; D is unresolved. CDR3 length: 13 residues. Deletions cut 1 base from V and 5 bases from J, with 6 bases between. From germline, CDR1 is LNHDA and CDR2 SQIVND (reference sequence). CDR3 coding DNA: TGTGCCAGTAGTATAGTTGTCGACAATGAGCAGTTCTTC. It is translated as CASSIVVDNEQFF.

The chain joins TRBV7-2 to TRBJ2-7; the D is unclear. CDR3 length: 14 residues. Germline CDR1 is SGHTA and CDR2 is FQGNSA. V lost 5 bases, J lost 0 bases, and 11 bases lay in between. CDR3 nucleotides: TGTGCCAGCAGCCCACGGACGGCCTCCTACGAGCAGTACTTC. Its protein is CASSPRTASYEQYF.

V gene TRBV2 combines with J gene TRBJ2-7; 8 bases are a match to TRBD2. From germline, CDR1 is SNHLY and CDR2 FYNNEI. V was clipped by 2 bases and J by 3 bases; unmatched bases: 6. CDR3 length: 15 residues. The CDR3 nucleotides are TGTGCCAGCAGTGAATGGCGGGAGGTCAACTACGAGCAGTACTTC. Translating gives CASSEWREVNYEQYF.

The V gene is TRBV19, the J gene TRBJ2-6, with D maybe TRBD1 (5 bases). Per germline, CDR1 LNHDA and CDR2 SQIVND (reference sequence). V was shortened by 9 bases and J by 2 bases, with 20 bases between the two germline ends. This CDR3 has 17 amino acids. CDR3 region: CASLKSPGAAGANVLTF. The CDR3 bases are TGTGCCAGCCTAAAATCGCCTGGGGCAGCTGGGGCCAACGTCCTGACTTTC.

Only one count was recorded for this clone. V gene TRBV4-3 combines with J gene TRBJ1-1, with a possible D match to TRBD1 (5 bases). CDR1 and CDR2 from the germline V gene are LGHNA and YSLEER. The CDR3 has 15 amino acids. Trimming pared 0 bases from V and 0 bases from J, leaving 8 bases between. CDR3 nucleotides: TGCGCCAGCAGCCAAGACCCGACAGTGAACACTGAAGCTTTCTTT. Translated: CASSQDPTVNTEAFF.

The rearrangement joins TRBV3-1 (or the pseudogene TRBV3-2) to TRBJ2-1, with 9 bases that match TRBD2. V lost 0 bases and J lost 4; bases outside the gene matches: 7. The germline V gene has CDR1 LGHDT and CDR2 YNNKEL (reference sequence). The CDR3 loop spans 17 amino acids. The CDR3 loop reads CASSQDWRGGYYNEQFF. DNA for the CDR3: TGTGCCAGCAGCCAAGATTGGCGGGGGGGTTATTACAATGAGCAGTTCTTC.

V usage is TRBV11-2 and J usage is TRBJ2-7; no firm D call. CDR1 and CDR2 (germline): SGHAT, FQNNGV. This CDR3 comprises 12 residues. Trimming pared 5 bases from V and 4 bases from J, leaving 9 bases between. CDR3 nucleotides: TGTGCCAGCAGCCCCTCCCAGTACGAGCAGTACTTC. This codes for CASSPSQYEQYF.

The chain couples TRBV24-1 to TRBJ2-1; D is uncertain. The CDR3 has 12 residues. V was cut by 5 bases and J by 7 bases, with 8 bases left in between. Germline-derived CDR1 and CDR2 are KGHDR and SFDVKD. CDR3 bases: TGTGCCACCAGTGCTAAACCGAATGAGCAGTTCTTC. Translating it yields CATSAKPNEQFF.